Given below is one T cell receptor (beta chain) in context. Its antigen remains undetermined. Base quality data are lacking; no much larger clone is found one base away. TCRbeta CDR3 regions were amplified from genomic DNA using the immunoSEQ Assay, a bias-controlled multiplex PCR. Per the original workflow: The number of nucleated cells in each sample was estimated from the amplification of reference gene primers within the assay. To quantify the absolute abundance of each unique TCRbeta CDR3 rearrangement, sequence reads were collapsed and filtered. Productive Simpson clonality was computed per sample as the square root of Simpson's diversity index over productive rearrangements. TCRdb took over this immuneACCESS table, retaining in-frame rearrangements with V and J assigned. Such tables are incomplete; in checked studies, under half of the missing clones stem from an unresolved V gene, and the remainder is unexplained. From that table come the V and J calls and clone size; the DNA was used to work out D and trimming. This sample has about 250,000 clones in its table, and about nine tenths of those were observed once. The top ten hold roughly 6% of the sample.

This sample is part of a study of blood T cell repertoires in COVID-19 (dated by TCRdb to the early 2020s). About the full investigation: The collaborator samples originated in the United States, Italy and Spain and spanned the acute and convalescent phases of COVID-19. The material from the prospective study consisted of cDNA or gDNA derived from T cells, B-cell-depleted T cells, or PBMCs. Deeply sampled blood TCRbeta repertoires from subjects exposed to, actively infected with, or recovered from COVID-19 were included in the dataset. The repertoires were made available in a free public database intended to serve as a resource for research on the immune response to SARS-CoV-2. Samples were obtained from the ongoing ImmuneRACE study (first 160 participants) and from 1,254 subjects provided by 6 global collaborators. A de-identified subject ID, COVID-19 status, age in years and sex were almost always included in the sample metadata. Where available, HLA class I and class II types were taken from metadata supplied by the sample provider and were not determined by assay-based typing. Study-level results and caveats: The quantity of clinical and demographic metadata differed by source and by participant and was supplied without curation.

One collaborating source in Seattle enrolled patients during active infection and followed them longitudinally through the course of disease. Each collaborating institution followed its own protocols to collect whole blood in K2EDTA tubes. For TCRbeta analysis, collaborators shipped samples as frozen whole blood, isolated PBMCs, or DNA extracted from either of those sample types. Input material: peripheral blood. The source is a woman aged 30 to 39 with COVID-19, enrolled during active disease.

Here the CDR3 is given as CASSQGGWPQIGEQYF. Read as DNA, the sequence is TGTGCCAGCAGCCAAGGGGGTTGGCCCCAAATCGGGGAGCAGTACTTC. The chain is encoded by TRBV7-2 joined to TRBJ2-7; the D gene is perhaps TRBD1, from 6 matching bases. CDR1 and CDR2 are drawn from the germline V gene: SGHTA, FQGNSA. From the cysteine up to the phenylalanine, the CDR3 has a length of 16 residues. Here the CDR3 DNA is all that survives: 48 bases in frame from base 1. Relative to germline, V is 5 bases shorter and J is 7 bases shorter, with 24 bases between their ends. This CDR3, with the reference TRBV7-2 and TRBJ2-7 proteins standing in past its ends, gives the full variable domain GAGVSQSPSNKVTEKGKDVELRCDPISGHTALYWYRQSLGQGLEFLIYFQGNSAPDKSGLPSDRFSAERTGGSVSTLTIQRTQQEDSAVYLCASSQGGWPQIGEQYFGPGTRLTVT.